The sequence of this T cell receptor (beta chain) was determined in a study of cytomegalovirus exposure and HLA in healthy donors. Whole-study findings and limits: CMV antigen specificity was confirmed in vitro for a few CMV-associated chains. The tendency of first-cohort TCR clusters to co-occur in the roughly 110 validation repertoires was identified by a subsequent analysis. According to the study, around 150 TCR beta chains were cytomegalovirus-associated.

These donors were members of the roughly 110-subject validation cohort, a group separate from the roughly 670-subject first cohort. The table came from immunoSEQ multiplex PCR; TCRdb's copy has only in-frame clones and leaves some out. The sample has about 240,000 clones, more than 75% seen once; the top ten hold 0.95% to 1.5%. With regard to this clone: The antigen remains undetermined.

The sample was PBMCs. This sequence originates from a woman aged 25-40 years in good health and CMV-seropositive.

The chain's CDR3 is CASSEFGAGGPRTGELFF. The CDR3, as DNA: TGTGCCAGCAGTGAATTCGGGGCGGGAGGGCCGCGGACCGGGGAGCTGTTTTTT. The chain uses TRBV6-1 and TRBJ2-2, with 9 bases that match TRBD2. J lost 5 bases, V lost 2 bases, and 12 bases had no gene match. Germline V CDR1 and CDR2: MNHNS, SASEGT. CDR3 length: 18 residues.